The 5 T cell receptor beta chains below all came from one sample that was sequenced in a study of cytomegalovirus exposure and HLA in healthy donors. Vbeta (60) and Jbeta (13) primers were used in the PCR. This table comes from immunoSEQ multiplex PCR, and its TCRdb copy is limited to in-frame clones, with some not included. The data hold about 140,000 clones, with over 75% observed a single time. Specimen: PBMCs. Source of these receptors: a man aged 50 to 60 in good health and CMV-seronegative.

In nucleotides, the CDR3 is TGTGCCAGCAGCTTAGCGTCGGACAGGGGGATAACCTACAATGAGCAGTTCTTC. It encodes CASSLASDRGITYNEQFF. This chain joins TRBV7-7 and TRBJ2-1; 10 nucleotides line up with TRBD1. The CDR3 covers 18 residues. Germline V CDR1 and CDR2: SSHAT, FNYEAQ (reference sequence). The V segment lost 0 bases and the J segment 2 bases; nucleotides outside the gene matches: 7.

The rearrangement joins TRBV2 to TRBJ1-1; D is ambiguous. This CDR3 has 12 residues. Germline CDR1 reads SNHLY; CDR2 reads FYNNEI. V was cut by 8 bases and J by 3 bases, with 10 bases left in between. CDR3 DNA sequence: TGTGCCAGCGACGAGGGATACACTGAAGCTTTCTTT. It translates to CASDEGYTEAFF.

The V and J genes are TRBV6-6 and TRBJ2-2; no reliable D call. The CDR3 sequence is 14 residues long. Trimming cost V 3 bases and J 1 base, with 6 bases left between them. CDR1 and CDR2 (germline): MNHNY, SVGAGI (reference sequence). The CDR3 protein is CASSYGGNTGELFF. The CDR3 DNA follows: TGTGCCAGCAGTTATGGCGGGAACACCGGGGAGCTGTTTTTT.

This chain links TRBV5-4 with TRBJ2-7; 8 bases agree with TRBD1. Germline V gives CDR1 SGHNT, CDR2 YYREEE (reference sequence). This CDR3 comprises 15 residues. Trimming at V came to 4 bases and at J to 5 bases, leaving 11 bases not matched to a gene. The CDR3 nucleotides are TGTGCCAGCAGCACCACAGGGGGAAGAGCCGACGAGCAGTACTTC. It encodes CASSTTGGRADEQYF.

J is TRBJ1-4 and V is TRBV2; unclear D gene. V was shortened by 5 bases and J by 7 bases, with 11 bases between the two germline ends. Germline CDR1 and CDR2: SNHLY and FYNNEI. There are 13 residues in the CDR3. The CDR3: CASSMYSREKLFF. In DNA form, the CDR3 reads TGTGCCAGCAGTATGTACAGTCGTGAAAAACTGTTTTTT.